This record looks at one TCR beta chain sequence and its context. The V gene's germline CDR1 is MNHNS and CDR2 SASEGT. CDR3 size: 12 residues. Trimming stripped 7 bases from V and 4 bases from J, with 10 bases between. This entry comes from a study of cytomegalovirus exposure and HLA in healthy donors. The primer mix had 60 Vbeta and 13 Jbeta primers. Data came from immunoSEQ multiplex PCR; TCRdb stores just in-frame clones and leaves some out. The sample holds some 110,000 clones. The origin of this receptor is a man aged 40-49 years in good health and CMV-seropositive. Sequencing used PBMCs. The chain is built from TRBV6-1 and TRBJ2-5; D might be TRBD1 (6 bases). CDR3 DNA: TGTGCCAGCAATAACAGGGCAGAGACCCAGTACTTC. Residues: CASNNRAETQYF.